These T cell receptor beta chains were read from a single sample in a study of T cells after yellow fever vaccination. One entry per CDR3 protein results from TCRdb running MiXCR on the 5' RACE reads. The table lists about 320,000 distinct CDR3 sequences, around an eighth of them singletons, with 2.5% to 4% in the top ten. The sample was CD4+ T cells sorted from PBMCs, taken 15 days after the yellow fever booster vaccination. These receptors all come from a young man who received the YFV17D yellow fever vaccine. CDR3s include the opening cysteine and the closing phenylalanine or tryptophan. Fields, in order: clone size, J gene, V gene, D gene, CDR3 protein, CDR3 DNA. A D gene is named only where the DNA matches it firmly. The listing skips clone size in some rows; elsewhere it reads once, few, many or a size class.

NA | TRBJ2-2 | TRBV5-1 | TRBD1 | CASSTQKTGGDTGELFF | TGCGCCAGCAGCACGCAGAAGACAGGGGGGGACACCGGGGAGCTGTTTTTT
NA | TRBJ1-1 | TRBV7-2 | TRBD1 | CASSRGQGVLSTEAFF | TGTGCCAGCAGCCGCGGGCAGGGGGTTTTGAGCACTGAAGCTTTCTTT
few | TRBJ2-7 | TRBV20-1 | NA | CSARGSSEDEQYF | TGCAGTGCTAGGGGGTCTAGCGAAGACGAGCAGTACTTC
many | TRBJ1-2 | TRBV5-1 | NA | CASSLGQDNYGYTF | TGCGCCAGCAGCTTGGGCCAGGATAACTATGGCTACACCTTC
NA | TRBJ1-6 | TRBV7-9 | NA | CASSYGTTGNVHF | TGTGCCAGCAGCTACGGTACCACAGGGAACGTCCACTTT
few | TRBJ2-3 | TRBV20-1 | NA | CSARGTWVALRTDTQYF | TGCAGTGCTAGAGGCACTTGGGTGGCACTTCGCACAGATACGCAGTATTTT
few | TRBJ2-7 | TRBV18 | TRBD2 | CASSPRGLAGVPAYEQYF | TGTGCCAGCTCACCACGAGGACTAGCGGGGGTACCCGCTTACGAGCAGTACTTC
NA | TRBJ1-1 | TRBV7-8 | TRBD1 | CASSLAMDREAFF | TGTGCCAGCAGCTTAGCGATGGACAGGGAAGCTTTCTTT
many | TRBJ2-1 | TRBV20-1 | NA | CSARGGPFEQFF | TGCAGTGCTAGAGGGGGACCCTTTGAGCAGTTCTTC
few | TRBJ1-1 | TRBV6-5 | NA | CASSQQVHLNTEAFF | TGTGCCAGCAGTCAACAGGTGCACTTGAACACTGAAGCTTTCTTT
NA | TRBJ2-3 | TRBV6-2/TRBV6-3 | NA | CASSSLLTRTDTQYF | TGTGCCAGCAGTAGTCTCCTAACCCGCACGGATACGCAGTATTTT
many | TRBJ2-1 | TRBV5-6 | NA | CASSLIIRVSYNEQFF | TGTGCCAGCAGCTTGATTATAAGGGTTTCCTACAATGAGCAGTTCTTC
few | TRBJ2-5 | TRBV9 | NA | CASSATSQETQYF | TGTGCCAGCAGCGCGACCTCCCAGGAGACCCAGTACTTC
few | TRBJ2-3 | TRBV20-1 | TRBD2 | CSSHSGSHGDTQYF | TGCAGTTCCCATAGCGGGTCTCACGGGGATACGCAGTATTTT
many | TRBJ2-3 | TRBV7-3 | NA | CASSRAGSPDTQYF | TGTGCCAGCAGCCGAGCGGGTTCACCGGATACGCAGTATTTT
many | TRBJ2-3 | TRBV24-1 | TRBD2 | CATSDPRGGPDTQYF | TGTGCCACCAGTGACCCCCGCGGGGGTCCAGATACGCAGTATTTT
few | TRBJ1-3 | TRBV5-1 | NA | CASSQDSSGNTIYF | TGCGCCAGCAGCCAGGACAGCTCTGGAAACACCATATATTTT
NA | TRBJ2-7 | TRBV3-1 | TRBD2 | CASSQAWEGKQYF | TGTGCCAGCAGCCAGGCCTGGGAGGGCAAGCAGTACTTC
NA | TRBJ1-1 | TRBV29-1 | NA | CSVKGGRGSFTEAFF | TGCAGCGTTAAAGGTGGCAGGGGAAGTTTCACTGAAGCTTTCTTT
NA | TRBJ2-2 | TRBV6-2/TRBV6-3 | NA | CASNREMNTGELFF | TGTGCCAGTAACAGGGAAATGAATACCGGGGAGCTGTTTTTT
many | TRBJ2-1 | TRBV28 | TRBD1 | CASSLPGQGSNEQFF | TGTGCCAGCAGTCTCCCGGGACAGGGATCCAATGAGCAGTTCTTC
few | TRBJ2-3 | TRBV11-2 | NA | CASSLELSSDTQYF | TGTGCCAGCAGCTTAGAATTGAGCTCGGATACGCAGTATTTT
NA | TRBJ2-3 | TRBV11-2 | NA | CASSNHLQDTQYF | TGTGCCAGCAGCAACCATTTACAAGATACGCAGTATTTT
few | TRBJ2-3 | TRBV12-3/TRBV12-4 | TRBD2 | CASSGTTYMGDTQYF | TGTGCCAGCAGCGGGACTACCTACATGGGGGATACGCAGTATTTT
NA | TRBJ1-6 | TRBV7-9 | TRBD1 | CASSSRDSPYNSPLHF | TGTGCCAGCAGCTCCCGGGACAGCCCTTATAATTCACCCCTCCACTTT
many | TRBJ2-7 | TRBV6-5 | NA | CASSYSPGPAEHYEQYF | TGTGCCAGCAGTTACTCCCCCGGACCGGCTGAACACTACGAGCAGTACTTC
NA | TRBJ2-1 | TRBV4-3 | NA | CASSREGSGTAQFF | TGCGCCAGCAGCCGAGAGGGCTCCGGGACCGCACAGTTCTTC
NA | TRBJ1-5 | TRBV21-1 | NA | CASSKVLRAQHQPQHF | TGTGCCAGCAGCAAAGTATTGAGGGCGCAGCATCAGCCCCAGCATTTT